Presented here are 6 T cell receptor beta chains from one specimen sequenced in a study of T cell repertoires in cytomegalovirus infection. TCRdb used MiXCR to reprocess the reads, holding one entry per CDR3 protein. Among around 350,000 distinct CDR3 sequences listed, 15% to 20% were seen once. The sample was PBMCs. These receptors all stem from a human donor in good health (CMV status not recorded). Some clones in this sample may be carry-over from other donors' samples.

This clonotype was detected many times. Sequence at one end of the junction differs from germline and may be a read error. The chain joins TRBV5-1 to TRBJ2-3, with D unclear. This CDR3 is 11 amino acids long. CDR1 SGHRS and CDR2 YFSETQ come from the germline V gene. The chain's CDR3 is CASSIRDTQYF. CDR3 nucleotides: TGTGCCAGCAGTATAAGGGATACGCAGTATTTT.

This clonotype was seen a few times. Its ends do not fully match the called genes, so a read error is possible. V and J are TRBV10-2 and TRBJ2-5; D assignment may be TRBD1 or TRBD2 (5 bases each). Germline V gene sequence: CDR1 WSHSY, CDR2 SAAADI. CDR3 length: 14 amino acids. The CDR3: CASTEIPGRETQYF. For the CDR3, the DNA is TGCGCCAGCACTGAGATCCCGGGGCGGGAGACCCAGTACTTC.

This clonotype occurred a few times. The rearrangement joins TRBV15 to TRBJ2-1, with TRBD2 matching over 9 bases. Losses at the gene ends were 2 bases for V and 5 bases for J; bases not matched to a gene: 7. CDR1 and CDR2 from the germline V gene are LNHNV and YYDKDF (reference sequence). The CDR3 covers 16 residues. The CDR3 loop is CATSRWRLAVDNEQFF. In DNA form, the CDR3 reads TGTGCCACCAGCAGATGGAGACTAGCGGTAGACAATGAGCAGTTCTTC.

About this clonotype itself: The junction shows a germline mismatch at one end, possibly a read error. V and J are TRBV11-1 and TRBJ2-1; TRBD1 agrees at 7 bases. This CDR3 comprises 12 residues. Looked up from germline, CDR1 is SGHAT and CDR2 is FQDESV (reference sequence). CDR3 sequence reads: CASSSTGNAQFF. CDR3 nucleotides: TGTGCCAGCAGCTCGACAGGGAATGCGCAGTTCTTC.

There are many counts of this clonotype. The chain links TRBV7-2 to TRBJ1-5; D gene uncertain. Deletions cut 1 base from V and 7 bases from J, with 8 bases between. In germline, CDR1 is SGHTA, CDR2 FQGNSA. The CDR3 extends over 13 amino acids. CDR3 region: CASSLEVRQPQHF. CDR3 bases: TGTGCCAGCAGCTTAGAGGTGCGGCAGCCCCAGCATTTT.

The V and J genes are TRBV9 and TRBJ2-1; TRBD2 matches at 8 bases. The length of the CDR3 is 16 residues. Germline V gene data show CDR1 as SGDLS and CDR2 as YYNGEE. V lost 1 base to trimming and J lost 8 bases; unmatched junction nucleotides: 11. The CDR3 spells CASSVKTGGWWDEQFF. The CDR3 DNA reads TGTGCCAGCAGCGTAAAGACGGGGGGGTGGTGGGATGAGCAGTTCTTC.